These 20 T cell receptor beta chains came from one sample sequenced in a study of T cell responses to AZD1222 COVID-19 vaccine. Sequencing was performed with immunoSEQ multiplex PCR; in TCRdb, only in-frame clones are kept and a portion is missing. The sample consists of around 100,000 clones, roughly 87% of them appearing once. Here the sequenced sample was peripheral blood, taken 28 days after the second AZD1222 dose. The receptors here all came from an adult who received the AZD1222 COVID-19 vaccine.

The V gene is TRBV27, the J gene TRBJ1-5; possibly TRBD1 for D (6 bases). CDR3 length: 14 amino acids. Trimming took 5 bases from V and 5 from J, leaving 13 bases between them. Germline V gene lookup returns CDR1 MNHEY and CDR2 SMNVEV (reference sequence). CDR3 sequence reads: CASSRIRGDQPQHF. The CDR3 DNA sequence: TGTGCCAGCAGTCGAATCAGGGGTGATCAGCCCCAGCATTTT.

V is TRBV7-9 and J is TRBJ2-1; D remains unclear. The CDR3 spans 13 residues. Germline CDR1 SEHNR, CDR2 FQNEAQ (reference sequence). V was cut by 7 bases and J by 8 bases, with 15 bases left in between. DNA for the CDR3: TGTGCCAGCACCACTTATTCTCGGGATGAGCAGTTCTTC. Translation: CASTTYSRDEQFF.

This clone appeared a few times. The chain joins TRBV21-1 to TRBJ2-2; the D call of TRBD2 is as the table states it, not checked on the DNA. TRBV21-1 is flagged as a pseudogene. CDR3 length: 13 residues. CDR3 protein: CASGRVCTGELFF. For the CDR3, the DNA is TGTGCTAGCGGGAGGGTGTGTACCGGGGAGCTGTTTTTT.

This CDR3 reads CASSKDRVSYEQYF. CDR3 nucleotide sequence: TGTGCCAGCAGCAAGGACAGGGTATCCTACGAGCAGTACTTC. The chain joins TRBV5-4 to TRBJ2-7; 8 bases match TRBD1. The CDR3 length is 14 residues. Germline V gives CDR1 SGHNT, CDR2 YYREEE (reference sequence). V trimming: 4 bases; J trimming: 1 base; junction bases outside the gene matches: 4.

The V gene is TRBV18, the J gene TRBJ1-1, with no clear D. CDR3 size: 15 residues. The V end was cut by 0 bases, the J end by 1 base, with 9 bases between. The germline V gene encodes CDR1 KGHSH and CDR2 LQKENI. The CDR3 nucleotides are TGTGCCAGCTCACCACCGGACCGGGGGAACACTGAAGCTTTCTTT. Its protein product is CASSPPDRGNTEAFF.

The count of this clone is one. V and J are TRBV21-1 and TRBJ1-1; the D call of TRBD1 is as the table states it, not checked on the DNA. TRBV21-1 is an annotated pseudogene. This CDR3 has 16 amino acids. The CDR3 DNA sequence: TGTGCCAGCAGCATCCGGTACAGGGGGCCGAACACTGAAGCTTTCTTT. This translates into CASSIRYRGPNTEAFF.

The rearrangement links TRBV19 to TRBJ1-2; no clear D gene. Germline V gene sequence: CDR1 LNHDA, CDR2 SQIVND (reference sequence). Trimming removed 4 bases from V and 1 base from J, with 7 bases in between. CDR3 length equals 13 residues. CDR3 bases: TGTGCCAGTAGTACAGAGATTAACTATGGCTACACCTTC. Residues: CASSTEINYGYTF.

A single count supports this clone. The chain is built from TRBV11-3 and TRBJ2-2; D is undetermined. CDR1 and CDR2 (germline): SGHNT, YENEEA. Between the trimmed V and J ends, which lost 4 bases and 3 bases, there was a span of 3 bases. This CDR3 is 12 amino acids long. The DNA of the CDR3 is TGTGCCAGCAGCTCCTACACCGGGGAGCTGTTTTTT. This gives the protein CASSSYTGELFF.

V gene TRBV28 combines with J gene TRBJ1-4; TRBD1 might be the D (5 bases). CDR3 size: 14 residues. Trimming stripped 5 bases from V and 7 bases from J, with 14 bases between. CDR1 and CDR2 from the germline V gene are MDHEN and SYDVKM. The CDR3 loop is CASSTGRRREKLFF. In nucleotides, the CDR3 is TGTGCCAGCAGTACAGGTCGGCGTCGTGAAAAACTGTTTTTT.

V usage is TRBV7-9 and J usage is TRBJ1-5; D remains ambiguous. Germline assignment: CDR1 SEHNR and CDR2 FQNEAQ (reference sequence). The CDR3 extends over 14 amino acids. The V gene lost 1 base and the J gene lost 7 bases, with 11 bases spanning the gap. CDR3 sequence (DNA): TGTGCCAGCAGCTTAGATAATGGCCCCCAGCCCCAGCATTTT. The encoded protein is CASSLDNGPQPQHF.

J is TRBJ1-1 and V is TRBV29-1; 7 nucleotides align to TRBD1. The germline V gene encodes CDR1 SQVTM and CDR2 ANQGSEA. Trimming removed 4 bases from V and 0 bases from J; junction bases left unmatched: 5. The CDR3 extends over 14 amino acids. CDR3 in DNA: TGCAGCGTTGTCCTGACAGGGCTGAACACTGAAGCTTTCTTT. Its protein product is CSVVLTGLNTEAFF.

V gene TRBV4-1 combines with J gene TRBJ2-7, with unresolved D. V lost 0 bases and J 4 bases, leaving 16 bases between the germline ends. This CDR3 contains 16 residues. Germline CDR1 reads MGHRA; CDR2 reads YSYEKL. The CDR3 DNA follows: TGCGCCAGCAGCCAAGATCTCAATTCGGCGCGTTACGAGCAGTACTTC. Its protein is CASSQDLNSARYEQYF.

The V call is TRBV3-1 (or the pseudogene TRBV3-2), the J call TRBJ1-6; D is unclear. This CDR3 has 13 residues. Germline CDR1 reads LGHDT; CDR2 reads YNNKEL (reference sequence). The V and J ends lost 2 bases and 11 bases respectively, with 10 bases between them. CDR3 nucleotides: TGTGCCAGCAGCCAAAATTCGGCCGCACCCCTCCACTTT. Protein sequence: CASSQNSAAPLHF.

The chain links TRBV5-5 to TRBJ2-5; D tentatively reads TRBD1 or TRBD2 (5 bases each). The CDR3 loop spans 13 amino acids. CDR1 and CDR2 from the germline V gene are SGHKS and YYEKEE (reference sequence). The V and J ends lost 4 bases and 5 bases respectively, with 12 bases between them. Written as DNA, the CDR3 is TGTGCCAGCAGCCCGGGGCCAAGTGAGACCCAGTACTTC. Encoded protein: CASSPGPSETQYF.

The gene calls are TRBV6-1 and TRBJ2-7, with TRBD2 identical over 8 bases. The V gene's germline CDR1 is MNHNS and CDR2 SASEGT. V gave up 2 bases and J gave up 5 bases; unmatched junction bases: 11. This CDR3 region has 16 residues. The CDR3: CASSETTSGSPHEQYF. The CDR3, as DNA: TGTGCCAGCAGTGAAACGACCAGCGGGAGTCCGCACGAGCAGTACTTC.

The V gene is TRBV30, the J gene TRBJ1-5; D ambiguous. From germline, CDR1 is GTSNPN and CDR2 SVGIG (reference sequence). V lost 2 bases and J 1 base, leaving 15 bases between the germline ends. The CDR3 is 16 amino acids. The CDR3 sequence is CAWSPPRTSSNQPQHF. In DNA form, the CDR3 reads TGTGCCTGGAGTCCCCCCAGGACGTCGAGCAATCAGCCCCAGCATTTT.

V gene TRBV11-1 combines with J gene TRBJ2-7; D perhaps matches TRBD1 (5 bases). The CDR3 extends over 15 amino acids. The germline V gene encodes CDR1 SGHAT and CDR2 FQDESV (reference sequence). V dropped 3 bases and J dropped 0 bases, with 12 bases sitting between them. Written as DNA, the CDR3 is TGTGCCAGCAGCTTGGGGCGGCCTAGCTCCTACGAGCAGTACTTC. It specifies CASSLGRPSSYEQYF.

The chain couples TRBV7-6 to TRBJ2-5; 12 bases align to TRBD2. This CDR3 comprises 17 residues. Germline CDR1 SGHVS, CDR2 FNYEAQ. The V gene end was trimmed by 0 bases and the J gene end by 4 bases; junction bases not matched to a gene: 6. CDR3 loop: CASSLAGASGRGETQYF. CDR3 nucleotide sequence: TGTGCCAGCAGCTTAGCGGGGGCTAGCGGGAGGGGAGAGACCCAGTACTTC.

This sequence joins TRBV27 and TRBJ1-1; 9 bases align to TRBD1. The J segment lost 1 base and the V segment lost 2 bases, leaving 2 bases of the junction unmatched. This CDR3 is built from 15 residues. Per germline, CDR1 MNHEY and CDR2 SMNVEV (reference sequence). The CDR3 here is CASSLGTGTNTEAFF. The CDR3 DNA is TGTGCCAGCAGTTTAGGGACAGGGACGAACACTGAAGCTTTCTTT.

This clone was observed a few times. This chain joins TRBV4-3 and TRBJ1-5; TRBD1 matches 8 bases. Germline CDR1 LGHNA, CDR2 YSLEER. The CDR3 extends over 15 amino acids. The V and J ends lost 1 base and 3 bases, in that order; junction bases with no gene match: 2. DNA of the CDR3: TGCGCCAGCAGCCAAGGGACAGGGATCAATCAGCCCCAGCATTTT. It encodes CASSQGTGINQPQHF.